One T cell receptor (beta chain) is described in this entry. Amplified TCR beta CDR3 regions came from RNA transcripts. Carried out on the TCR CDR3, a first-round RT-PCR used the HTBI primer set. One entry per CDR3 protein, called by TCRdb with MiXCR from the multiplex PCR reads. This table holds 500,000 to 600,000 distinct CDR3 sequences, just under 20% found once. The data were taken from a study of T cells in Graves' hyperthyroidism and ophthalmopathy. From under 12 ml of fresh peripheral blood, PBMCs were isolated. The sequence came from a middle-aged man with Graves' ophthalmopathy. The source material was blood.

The CDR3 DNA reads as TGTGCCAGTAACAGGATTTGGGCGGGACAGGGCAACACCGGGGAGCTGTTTTTT. The encoded protein is CASNRIWAGQGNTGELFF. The chain uses TRBV19 and TRBJ2-2, with 9 bases fitting TRBD1. This CDR3 is built from 18 residues. V dropped 7 bases and J dropped 2; count of bases not matched to a gene: 14. Germline assignment: CDR1 LNHDA and CDR2 SQIVND (reference sequence).